One and the same sample provided the 23 T cell receptor beta chains below, sequenced in a study of T cell responses to AZD1222 COVID-19 vaccine. The data were produced by immunoSEQ multiplex PCR, yet TCRdb's version contains in-frame clones alone and is incomplete. The sample has more than 95,000 clones, around 88% seen once. The sample was peripheral blood, taken 28 days after the second AZD1222 dose. These receptors all come from an adult who received the AZD1222 COVID-19 vaccine.

J is TRBJ1-5 and V is TRBV5-6; D unresolved. The CDR3 spans 13 residues. Per germline, CDR1 SGHDT and CDR2 YYEEEE. V was shortened by 6 bases and J by 7 bases, with 14 bases between the two germline ends. CDR3 DNA sequence: TGTGCCAGCACCAGGTGGGGTTGGCAGCCCCAGCATTTT. It yields the protein CASTRWGWQPQHF.

This chain joins TRBV6-6 and TRBJ2-5; 11 positions match TRBD2. CDR1 and CDR2 from the germline V gene are MNHNY and SVGAGI (reference sequence). The CDR3 is made up of 14 amino acids. V trimming: 6 bases; J trimming: 5 bases; junction bases outside the gene matches: 5. The CDR3: CASRASGGRETQYF. The DNA for the CDR3 is TGTGCCAGCAGAGCTAGCGGGGGGCGGGAGACCCAGTACTTC.

The rearrangement links TRBV7-2 to TRBJ2-4; D is unresolved. Trimming left V 0 bases short and J 7 bases short, with 4 bases between. There are 12 residues in the CDR3. The germline CDR1 and CDR2 sequences are SGHTA and FQGNSA. CDR3 nucleotide sequence: TGTGCCAGCAGCTTAGCAGCGAACATTCAGTACTTC. Its protein is CASSLAANIQYF.

This chain links TRBV27 with TRBJ2-1; the D gene is possibly TRBD2 (5 bases). Deletions cut 5 bases from V and 3 bases from J, with 14 bases between. In germline, CDR1 is MNHEY, CDR2 SMNVEV (reference sequence). The CDR3 contains 15 residues. CDR3 bases: TGTGCCAGCAGTCCCCGCGGGCTTTACTACAATGAGCAGTTCTTC. Its protein product is CASSPRGLYYNEQFF.

This chain joins TRBV2 and TRBJ2-7, with a tentative D call TRBD1 (6 bases). Germline CDR1 is SNHLY and CDR2 is FYNNEI. V lost 7 bases and J lost 3, with 16 bases in between. This CDR3 is built from 14 residues. The CDR3 nucleotides read TGTGCCAGCACGACGGGACAACTCTTCTACGAGCAGTACTTC. It translates to CASTTGQLFYEQYF.

This chain joins TRBV10-3 and TRBJ1-4, with 7 bases identical to TRBD1. The CDR3 length is 13 residues. CDR1 and CDR2 from the germline V gene are ENHRY and SYGVKD. V lost 10 bases, J lost 7 bases, and 9 bases stayed unmatched. CDR3 in DNA: TGTGCCACCTCCGGGACAGCGGGTGAAAAACTGTTTTTT. Encoded protein: CATSGTAGEKLFF.

This clone showed up just once. As DNA, the CDR3 is TGTGCCAGCAGCGTGCGACTAGCGGGAGGCCCCTACGAGCAGTACTTC. This gives the protein CASSVRLAGGPYEQYF. The chain recombines TRBV7-2 with TRBJ2-7, with TRBD2 matching 13 bases. There are 16 residues in the CDR3. After removal of 5 bases from V and 2 bases from J, the junction contained 6 bases not matched to a gene. Germline CDR1 is SGHTA and CDR2 is FQGNSA.

This chain joins TRBV19 and TRBJ1-5; D is unclear. Germline V gene sequence: CDR1 LNHDA, CDR2 SQIVND (reference sequence). The V and J ends lost 5 bases and 1 base respectively, with 9 bases between them. The CDR3 sequence is 14 residues long. CDR3 protein: CASSVDASNQPQHF. For the CDR3, the DNA is TGTGCCAGTAGTGTCGACGCGAGCAATCAGCCCCAGCATTTT.

The chain recombines TRBV13 with TRBJ1-2; D is ambiguous. Trimming stripped 5 bases from V and 1 base from J, with 8 bases between. Germline V gives CDR1 PRHDT, CDR2 FYEKMQ (reference sequence). CDR3 length equals 13 residues. The CDR3 protein is CASSRNFNYGYTF. In DNA form, the CDR3 reads TGTGCCAGCAGCCGGAATTTTAACTATGGCTACACCTTC.

The chain carries TRBV2 and TRBJ2-2; D unresolved. V lost 7 bases to trimming and J lost 1 base, with 10 bases between them. This CDR3 comprises 14 residues. CDR1 and CDR2 from the germline V gene are SNHLY and FYNNEI. The CDR3 protein is CASTPPRNTGELFF. The CDR3 region has the DNA TGTGCCAGCACCCCGCCCCGGAACACCGGGGAGCTGTTTTTT.

V and J are TRBV5-1 and TRBJ2-1, with TRBD2 matching 11 bases. The CDR3 sequence is 15 residues long. CDR1 and CDR2 from the germline V gene are SGHRS and YFSETQ. Unmatched junction bases numbered 5, after V lost 4 bases and J lost 5 bases. Written as DNA, the CDR3 is TGCGCCAGCAGCCCTACTAGCGGGGGAAACAATGAGCAGTTCTTC. It yields the protein CASSPTSGGNNEQFF. The full variable domain, rest sourced from reference TRBV5-1 and TRBJ2-1, is KAGVTQTPRYLIKTRGQQVTLSCSPISGHRSVSWYQQTPGQGLQFLFEYFSETQRNKGNFPGRFSGRQFSNSRSEMNVSTLELGDSALYLCASSPTSGGNNEQFFGPGTRLTVL.

The chain has TRBV2 and TRBJ1-5; D might be TRBD1 (5 bases). The CDR3 spans 14 residues. The germline gives CDR1 SNHLY, CDR2 FYNNEI. V shed 6 bases and J shed 8 bases, with 17 bases lying between them. The CDR3 spells CASRLMGGREPQHF. DNA for the CDR3: TGTGCCAGCAGGCTCATGGGGGGTAGAGAGCCCCAGCATTTT.

The CDR3 protein is CASSFTGQLARRPLHF. DNA of the CDR3: TGTGCCAGCAGCTTTACGGGACAGCTGGCTAGAAGACCCCTCCACTTT. V and J are TRBV7-2 and TRBJ1-6, with 7 positions matching TRBD1. J was trimmed by 12 bases and V by 3 bases; bases with no gene match: 14. The CDR3 totals 16 residues. In germline, CDR1 is SGHTA, CDR2 FQGNSA.

The chain joins TRBV27 to TRBJ2-2; no clear D gene. Looked up from germline, CDR1 is MNHEY and CDR2 is SMNVEV (reference sequence). The CDR3 spans 14 residues. V lost 6 bases, J lost 0 bases, and 8 bases lay in between. Written as DNA, the CDR3 is TGTGCCAGCAGGAAACAGCCGAACACCGGGGAGCTGTTTTTT. It is translated as CASRKQPNTGELFF.

The gene calls are TRBV6-2 or TRBV6-3 and TRBJ1-2, with a tentative D call TRBD1 (5 bases). This CDR3 is built from 14 residues. Germline V gene data show CDR1 as MNHEY and CDR2 as SVGEGT. V was pared by 3 bases and J by 6 bases, with 14 bases between. CDR3 DNA sequence: TGTGCCAGCAGTTATGAAAGGGGATCGGATGGCTACACCTTC. It is translated as CASSYERGSDGYTF.

This rearrangement joins TRBV27 to TRBJ1-5; D uncertain. The V gene lost 6 bases and the J gene lost 1 base, with 10 bases spanning the gap. Germline V CDR1 and CDR2: MNHEY, SMNVEV (reference sequence). The CDR3 runs 14 residues. The CDR3 DNA is TGTGCCAGCAGACTTGGAGGGAGCAATCAGCCCCAGCATTTT. Amino acid sequence: CASRLGGSNQPQHF.

CDR3 sequence reads: CASTPRGARGGELFF. In DNA, the CDR3 is TGTGCCAGCACCCCGAGGGGCGCGAGGGGCGGGGAGCTGTTTTTT. The V gene is TRBV11-2, the J gene TRBJ2-2; D is perhaps TRBD1 or TRBD2 (5 bases each). This CDR3 is built from 15 residues. V was shortened by 7 bases and J by 7 bases, with 19 bases between the two germline ends. Germline CDR1 is SGHAT and CDR2 is FQNNGV.

The chain couples TRBV6-5 to TRBJ2-5; D may be TRBD1 (5 bases). The J call may be incorrect, as the DNA end agrees better with TRBJ2-7. This CDR3 is built from 12 residues. CDR1 is MNHEY, CDR2 SVGAGI, per germline. CDR3 loop: CASTDTFYEQYF. Written as DNA, the CDR3 is TGTGCCAGCACGGACACTTTCTACGAGCAGTACTTC.

CDR3 loop: CASSTRLADLQETQYF. CDR3 DNA sequence: TGTGCCAGCAGCACCCGACTAGCGGACCTTCAAGAGACCCAGTACTTC. The chain recombines TRBV13 with TRBJ2-5; TRBD2 aligns across 9 bases. From germline, CDR1 is PRHDT and CDR2 FYEKMQ (reference sequence). This CDR3 has 16 amino acids. V was pared by 5 bases and J by 2 bases, with 9 bases of the junction left unmatched.

The chain uses TRBV4-2 and TRBJ2-5, with 7 bases that match TRBD2. V gave up 2 bases and J gave up 0 bases; unmatched junction bases: 3. CDR3 size: 15 residues. Germline CDR1 and CDR2: LGHNA and YNFKEQ. CDR3 sequence reads: CASSQRLADQETQYF. CDR3 nucleotide sequence: TGTGCCAGCAGCCAAAGGCTAGCGGACCAAGAGACCCAGTACTTC.

Here the CDR3 DNA reads TGCGCCAGCAGCCCTTCCGACAGCTACGAGCAGTACTTC. It is translated as CASSPSDSYEQYF. The rearrangement joins TRBV4-1 to TRBJ2-7; D might be TRBD1 (5 bases). This CDR3 is built from 13 residues. V was pared by 4 bases and J by 3 bases, with 10 bases between. Germline loops: CDR1 MGHRA, CDR2 YSYEKL.

The genes are TRBV7-9 and TRBJ2-7; D gene ambiguous. Trimming removed 4 bases at V and 0 bases at J, with 13 bases between. The CDR3 has 15 residues. Germline CDR1 is SEHNR and CDR2 is FQNEAQ (reference sequence). CDR3: CASSSNMRPSYEQYF. The CDR3 DNA is TGTGCCAGCAGCTCCAATATGCGGCCCTCCTACGAGCAGTACTTC.

J is TRBJ1-1 and V is TRBV19; 7 bases are shared with TRBD1. There are 14 residues in the CDR3. Germline CDR1 LNHDA, CDR2 SQIVND (reference sequence). The junction had 11 bases not matched to a gene; V was cut back by 7 bases and J by 6 bases. CDR3 DNA sequence: TGTGCCAGTACGGAGCAGGGGGTCGGCGCTGAAGCTTTCTTT. Translation: CASTEQGVGAEAFF.